Ten or more counts support the clone carrying this T cell receptor beta chain. These data originate in a study of blood T cell repertoires in COVID-19. Study details: The United States, Italy and Spain were the sources of the acute and convalescent COVID-19 samples. The cDNA or gDNA used as material had been derived from T cells, B-cell-depleted T cells, or PBMCs.

In the source study's methods: Amplification from reference gene primers served as the basis for estimated nucleated cell counts. Assay used: immunoSEQ multiplex PCR; TCRdb lists only in-frame clones, some missing. Clonal size and the V and J genes are those of that table, whereas D and trimming came from the DNA. This table has some 90,000 clones, approximately 87% appearing once. Looked up from germline, CDR1 is KGHSH and CDR2 is LQKENI. V was cut by 2 bases and J by 4 bases, with 11 bases left in between. The CDR3 has 14 amino acids. This receptor was taken from a human donor in a cohort sampled during active COVID-19. The chain employs TRBV18 and TRBJ1-2; unclear D gene. Sample: peripheral blood. The CDR3 nucleotides read TGTGCCAGCTCACCAGCAAATCAACTCTATGGCTACACCTTC. Its protein is CASSPANQLYGYTF.